The T cell receptor beta chain described here comes from a study of blood T cell repertoires in COVID-19. Assay used: immunoSEQ multiplex PCR; TCRdb lists only in-frame clones, some missing. The table lists hundreds of thousands of clones, approximately 91% of them singletons. Germline lookup yields CDR1 SEHNR and CDR2 FQNEAQ (reference sequence). CDR3 length: 17 residues. The ends were cut back, 2 bases at V and 0 bases at J, with 17 bases in the middle. Input material: PBMCs or T cells enriched from blood (not recorded which). The TCR comes from a woman aged 25 to 45 who had recovered from COVID-19. The chain links TRBV7-9 to TRBJ2-7, with D possibly matching TRBD2 (5 bases). CDR3 sequence (DNA): TGTGCCAGCAGCTTACTTGGGCGTGGACTTTTCTCCTACGAGCAGTACTTC. It specifies CASSLLGRGLFSYEQYF.